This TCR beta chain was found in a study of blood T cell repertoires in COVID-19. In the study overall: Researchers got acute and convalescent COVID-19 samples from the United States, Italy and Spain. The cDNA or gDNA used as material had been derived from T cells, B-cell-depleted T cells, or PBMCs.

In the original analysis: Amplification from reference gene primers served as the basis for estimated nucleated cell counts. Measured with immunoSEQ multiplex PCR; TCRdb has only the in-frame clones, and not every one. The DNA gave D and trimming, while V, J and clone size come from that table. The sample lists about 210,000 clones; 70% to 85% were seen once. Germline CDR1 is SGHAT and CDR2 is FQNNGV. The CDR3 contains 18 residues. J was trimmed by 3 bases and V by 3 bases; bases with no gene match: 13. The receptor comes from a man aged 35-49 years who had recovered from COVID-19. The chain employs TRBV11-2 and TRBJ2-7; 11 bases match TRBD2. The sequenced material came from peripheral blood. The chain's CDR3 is CASSFNVPSGRSRYEQYF. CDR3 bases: TGTGCCAGCAGCTTCAACGTGCCTAGCGGGAGGAGTCGCTACGAGCAGTACTTC.